Below, 26 T cell receptor beta chains from the same sample are listed, as sequenced in a study of T cells after yellow fever vaccination. MiXCR, applied by TCRdb to the 5' RACE reads, yields one record per CDR3 protein. The sample yields about 430,000 distinct CDR3 sequences, around 20% seen once. The material was PBMCs, obtained before the yellow fever booster vaccination. The source of these receptors is a man aged 18 to 30 who received the YFV17D yellow fever vaccine.

A few counts support this clonotype. A read error may produce the germline difference seen at one junction end. The chain uses TRBV4-1 and TRBJ1-2, with D perhaps matching TRBD1 (5 bases). Germline V CDR1 and CDR2: MGHRA, YSYEKL. CDR3 size: 15 residues. The CDR3 bases are TGCGCCAGCAGCCAAGAAGGGTGGACTCCTCGGGGCAGCTCCTTC. It encodes CASSQEGWTPRGSSF.

The chain combines TRBV18 with TRBJ1-5, with D possibly matching TRBD2 (5 bases). With the DNA end fitting TRBJ2-3 better, the J assignment may be wrong. Germline V lookup: CDR1 KGHSH, CDR2 LQKENI. The CDR3 contains 15 residues. This chain's CDR3 is CASSPTIEVGSAQYF. CDR3 sequence (DNA): TGTGCCAGCTCACCGACTATCGAGGTTGGAAGCGCCCAGTATTTT.

CDR3: CASRLTSGTDTQYF. The DNA of the CDR3 is TGTGCCAGCAGGCTCACTAGCGGCACAGATACGCAGTATTTT. V gene TRBV3-1 combines with J gene TRBJ2-3; TRBD2 aligns across 7 bases. Per germline, CDR1 LGHDT and CDR2 YNNKEL (reference sequence). This CDR3 spans 14 amino acids. Unmatched junction bases numbered 4, after V lost 6 bases and J lost 1 base.

The V call is TRBV24-1, the J call TRBJ2-5; D gene unclear. Germline loops: CDR1 KGHDR, CDR2 SFDVKD. This CDR3 region has 13 residues. V was pared by 2 bases and J by 5 bases, with 8 bases between. The CDR3 protein is CATSDSEWETQYF. CDR3 DNA sequence: TGTGCCACCAGTGATTCGGAGTGGGAGACCCAGTACTTC.

This clonotype showed up just a few times. This CDR3 reads CASSEFRGLNEQFF. The CDR3 bases are TGTGCCAGCAGTGAATTTCGGGGGCTCAATGAGCAGTTCTTC. The chain employs TRBV25-1 and TRBJ2-1, with D perhaps being TRBD1 or TRBD2 (6 bases each). With 1 base removed from V and 6 bases from J, the gap between germline ends came to 10 bases. CDR3 size: 14 residues. Looked up from germline, CDR1 is MGHDK and CDR2 is SYGVNS.

This clonotype was detected once. The gene calls are TRBV6-1 and TRBJ2-3; D not resolved. Trimming took off 1 base at V and 0 bases at J, with 14 bases between the two ends. Germline lookup yields CDR1 MNHNS and CDR2 SASEGT. The CDR3 has 17 amino acids. For the CDR3, the DNA is TGTGCCAGCAGTGAAGGGGTGGGGTACAGAAGCACAGATACGCAGTATTTT. As protein: CASSEGVGYRSTDTQYF.

The V gene is TRBV7-9, the J gene TRBJ2-5, with 9 bases aligning to TRBD2. This CDR3 has 18 amino acids. CDR1 is SEHNR and CDR2 is FQNEAQ in the germline V gene (reference sequence). V was pared by 5 bases and J by 2 bases, with 15 bases of the junction left unmatched. CDR3 coding DNA: TGTGCCAGCAGCCCTCCGGGACTAGCCCGGGATTCACAAGAGACCCAGTACTTC. Translated: CASSPPGLARDSQETQYF.

This clonotype came up a few times. The chain joins TRBV5-5 to TRBJ1-5, with D unclear. This CDR3 has 15 amino acids. Trimming pared 2 bases from V and 0 bases from J, leaving 9 bases between. CDR1 SGHKS and CDR2 YYEKEE come from the germline V gene (reference sequence). Here the CDR3 reads CASSFSRLSNQPQHF. The DNA of the CDR3 is TGTGCCAGCAGCTTTAGCCGGCTTAGCAATCAGCCCCAGCATTTT. Looking up the rest from reference TRBV5-5 and TRBJ1-5 gives the full variable domain: DAGVTQSPTHLIKTRGQQVTLRCSPISGHKSVSWYQQVLGQGPQFIFQYYEKEERGRGNFPDRFSARQFPNYSSELNVNALLLGDSALYLCASSFSRLSNQPQHFGDGTRLSIL.

The chain carries TRBV6-5 and TRBJ1-5; possible D gene TRBD1, 5 bases. The CDR3 consists of 15 residues. V dropped 4 bases and J dropped 2 bases, with 12 bases sitting between them. Per germline, CDR1 MNHEY and CDR2 SVGAGI. The CDR3 region is CASSLQDGGNQPQHF. CDR3 DNA: TGTGCCAGCAGTTTACAGGATGGGGGCAATCAGCCCCAGCATTTT.

The table lists this clonotype with a few counts. This chain joins TRBV9 and TRBJ2-2, with D possibly being TRBD1 (6 bases). Trimming pared 2 bases from V and 7 bases from J, leaving 12 bases between. The V gene's germline CDR1 is SGDLS and CDR2 YYNGEE. This CDR3 is 14 amino acids long. The CDR3: CASSVRGTSGELFF. Written as DNA, the CDR3 is TGTGCCAGCAGCGTTAGGGGGACAAGCGGGGAGCTGTTTTTT.

This clonotype was counted between two and nine times. V and J are TRBV6-5 and TRBJ2-5, with 9 bases matching TRBD2. V lost 6 bases, J lost 0 bases, and 5 bases stayed unmatched. From germline, CDR1 is MNHEY and CDR2 SVGAGI. There are 15 residues in the CDR3. The CDR3 region is CASSGAGGNQETQYF. As DNA, the CDR3 is TGTGCCAGCAGCGGAGCGGGGGGAAACCAAGAGACCCAGTACTTC.

This clonotype came up a few times. The genes are TRBV4-3 and TRBJ2-2; 11 bases map to TRBD2. CDR3 length equals 15 residues. The germline V gene has CDR1 LGHNA and CDR2 YSLEER. V shed 4 bases and J 4 bases; nucleotides not matched to a gene: 2. CDR3 coding DNA: TGCGCCAGCAGCCCAGGGACTAGCGGCACCGGGGAGCTGTTTTTT. Translated: CASSPGTSGTGELFF.

The CDR3, as DNA: TGCGCCAGCAGCGACAGGGTTTCGCCCCGGGATGAGCAGTTCTTC. Translated, it gives CASSDRVSPRDEQFF. The chain combines TRBV5-1 with TRBJ2-1; 7 bases fit TRBD1. The CDR3 is made up of 15 amino acids. The junction had 12 bases not matched to a gene; V was cut back by 4 bases and J by 8 bases. CDR1 is SGHRS and CDR2 is YFSETQ in the germline V gene.

V and J are TRBV11-3 and TRBJ2-7; D gene unclear. Germline V gives CDR1 SGHNT, CDR2 YENEEA. The CDR3 length is 14 residues. V was trimmed by 4 bases and J by 7 bases, leaving 17 bases between them. CDR3 in amino acids: CASSSPGHLGEQYF. The CDR3 region has the DNA TGTGCCAGCAGCTCTCCGGGTCATCTGGGAGAGCAGTACTTC.

This clonotype was detected a few times. The J gene is TRBJ2-6, the V gene TRBV7-3, with D possibly being TRBD1 (6 bases). Trimming pared 4 bases from V and 6 bases from J, leaving 13 bases between. The CDR3 sequence is 15 residues long. Germline V gives CDR1 SGHTA, CDR2 FQGTGA. The CDR3 DNA reads TGTGCCAGCAGCTACCTAGGGGGTCAGGCCAACGTCCTGACTTTC. Its protein product is CASSYLGGQANVLTF.

The chain is built from TRBV6-2 or TRBV6-3 and TRBJ1-2, with unresolved D. This CDR3 comprises 13 residues. V lost 7 bases to trimming and J lost 4 bases, with 13 bases between them. In germline, CDR1 is MNHEY, CDR2 SVGEGT. In nucleotides, the CDR3 is TGTGCCAGCACGAACTCCAGGACCTATGGCTACACCTTC. This gives the protein CASTNSRTYGYTF.

The chain employs TRBV5-1 and TRBJ2-3, with 9 bases fitting TRBD1. Trimming cost V 4 bases and J 3 bases; bases outside gene matches: 3. In germline, CDR1 is SGHRS, CDR2 YFSETQ. The CDR3 contains 14 residues. The CDR3 nucleotides read TGCGCCAGCAGCCGGGGACAGGGTACAGATACGCAGTATTTT. This translates into CASSRGQGTDTQYF. Using reference TRBV5-1 and TRBJ2-3 for the parts outside the CDR3, the full variable domain is KAGVTQTPRYLIKTRGQQVTLSCSPISGHRSVSWYQQTPGQGLQFLFEYFSETQRNKGNFPGRFSGRQFSNSRSEMNVSTLELGDSALYLCASSRGQGTDTQYFGPGTRLTVL.

This clonotype turned up a few times. The chain recombines TRBV29-1 with TRBJ1-2, with D possibly matching TRBD1 (5 bases). V lost 1 base to trimming and J lost 1 base, with 10 bases between them. The CDR3 totals 14 residues. Germline V gene lookup returns CDR1 SQVTM and CDR2 ANQGSEA. The CDR3, as DNA: TGCAGCGTTGAAGCTGCAGGGAATAACTATGGCTACACCTTC. Amino acid sequence: CSVEAAGNNYGYTF.

V usage is TRBV6-2 or TRBV6-3 and J usage is TRBJ2-3; D is unresolved. V lost 5 bases to trimming and J lost 2 bases, with 11 bases between them. Germline CDR1 is MNHEY and CDR2 is SVGEGT. This CDR3 is 14 amino acids long. The CDR3 region is CASSVDENTDTQYF. The CDR3 bases are TGTGCCAGCAGTGTGGACGAAAACACAGATACGCAGTATTTT.

This rearrangement joins TRBV5-6 to TRBJ2-7, with unresolved D. With 4 bases removed from V and 5 bases from J, the gap between germline ends came to 10 bases. Germline CDR1 and CDR2: SGHDT and YYEEEE. This CDR3 contains 12 residues. CDR3 coding DNA: TGTGCCAGCAGCCGTGACTTACACGAGCAGTACGTC. Translated, it gives CASSRDLHEQYV.

The chain is built from TRBV7-9 and TRBJ2-6; D unclear. The CDR3 is 13 amino acids. Germline V lookup: CDR1 SEHNR, CDR2 FQNEAQ (reference sequence). The CDR3 is CAGLASGANVLTF. As DNA, the CDR3 is TGTGCTGGCCTCGCCTCTGGGGCCAACGTCCTGACTTTC.

The chain is built from TRBV15 and TRBJ2-7; D remains ambiguous. This CDR3 is built from 15 residues. The V gene's germline CDR1 is LNHNV and CDR2 YYDKDF (reference sequence). V lost 1 base and J lost 6, with 16 bases in between. CDR3 coding DNA: TGTGCCACCAGCAGAGCAAGGCCCCCCTTGGGCGAGCAGTACGTC. As protein: CATSRARPPLGEQYV.

This clonotype was observed at least ten times. The rearrangement joins TRBV7-9 to TRBJ2-7; TRBD1 matches at 10 bases. Germline V gene sequence: CDR1 SEHNR, CDR2 FQNEAQ (reference sequence). Trimming removed 1 base from V and 3 bases from J; junction bases left unmatched: 3. The CDR3 is 15 residues long. CDR3 sequence: CASSLGGTGDYEQYV. The CDR3 DNA follows: TGTGCCAGCAGCTTAGGAGGGACAGGGGACTACGAGCAGTACGTC.

This clonotype was seen a few times. The CDR3 loop is CASRDGTYEQYF. CDR3 coding DNA: TGCGCCAGCCGGGACGGGACCTACGAGCAGTACTTC. The rearrangement uses TRBV5-1 and TRBJ2-7; D tentatively fits TRBD1 or TRBD2 (5 bases each). The V end was cut by 7 bases, the J end by 2 bases, with 10 bases between. Per germline, CDR1 SGHRS and CDR2 YFSETQ. The CDR3 is made up of 12 amino acids.

The V and J genes are TRBV7-6 and TRBJ2-6, with 7 nucleotides matching TRBD1. This CDR3 is built from 19 residues. V gave up 6 bases and J gave up 1 base; unmatched junction bases: 15. CDR1 SGHVS and CDR2 FNYEAQ come from the germline V gene. CDR3: CASSPPHEAGGSGANVLTF. The DNA of the CDR3 is TGTGCCAGCAGTCCACCTCACGAGGCAGGGGGTTCTGGGGCCAACGTCCTGACTTTC.

The chain is built from TRBV29-1 and TRBJ2-5, with 7 positions matching TRBD2. In germline, CDR1 is SQVTM, CDR2 ANQGSEA. V shed 7 bases and J 4 bases; nucleotides not matched to a gene: 6. CDR3 length equals 12 residues. The CDR3 region has the DNA TGCAGCGCTACTCCTAGCGGAGAGACCCAGTACTTC. This translates into CSATPSGETQYF.